The source of this T cell receptor (beta chain) is a study of memory CD4+ T cells and cytomegalovirus serostatus. Study findings and constraints: About 40% of the roughly 150 known CMV-associated TCRbeta sequences appeared in CD4+ memory.

The sort gate was single viable CD3+CD4+CD8-CD45RO+ cells for memory CD4+ T cells. This clone was observed a few times. What it binds is not known. Generated by immunoSEQ multiplex PCR, the TCRdb table keeps only in-frame clones and is missing some. The table includes 56,000 or so clones, around 81% detected once. V gave up 6 bases and J gave up 6 bases, with 21 bases separating them. CDR1 PRHDT and CDR2 FYEKMQ come from the germline V gene (reference sequence). The CDR3 sequence is 15 residues long. This TCR came from an adult in good health and CMV-seronegative. Some clones in this sample may be carry-over from other donors' samples. The sequencing input was memory CD4+ T cells from blood. The chain couples TRBV13 to TRBJ2-7; the D gene is possibly TRBD1 (5 bases). The CDR3 protein is CASSSKVGPTLEQYF. The CDR3 DNA sequence: TGTGCCAGCAGTTCCAAGGTGGGGCCAACCCTCGAGCAGTACTTC.